This T cell receptor beta chain comes out of a study of Graves' ophthalmopathy and Graves' hyperthyroidism. Looking at the study overall: The stable label applied to hyperthyroidism with no ophthalmopathy within 18 months of follow-up.

Beta-chain TCR CDR3 regions were amplified from RNA transcripts. Following a first-round RT-PCR that used HTBI primers, a second-round multiplex PCR was carried out. TCRdb reprocessed the multiplex PCR reads with MiXCR, giving one entry per CDR3 protein. The table lists some 1.1 million distinct CDR3 sequences, around a third of them singletons. V shed 5 bases and J 7 bases; nucleotides not matched to a gene: 15. CDR1 and CDR2 (germline): SGHDT, YYEEEE. The CDR3 contains 16 residues. The rearrangement links TRBV5-6 to TRBJ1-5; 7 nucleotides align to TRBD1. The TCR sequence derives from an adult man with Graves' hyperthyroidism. What was sequenced was peripheral blood or thyroid tissue (not recorded which). The CDR3 DNA sequence: TGTGCCAGCAGTCCTGCCGGCAAACAGGGGAGGCAGCCCCAGCATTTT. This sequence encodes CASSPAGKQGRQPQHF.